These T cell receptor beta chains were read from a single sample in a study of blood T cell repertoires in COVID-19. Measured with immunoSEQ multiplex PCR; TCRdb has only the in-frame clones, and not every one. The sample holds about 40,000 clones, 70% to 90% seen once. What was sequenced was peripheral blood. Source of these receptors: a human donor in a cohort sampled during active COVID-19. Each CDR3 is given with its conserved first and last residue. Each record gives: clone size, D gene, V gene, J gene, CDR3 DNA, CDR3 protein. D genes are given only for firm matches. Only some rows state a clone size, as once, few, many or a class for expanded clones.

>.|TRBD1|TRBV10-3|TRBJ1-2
TGTGCCATCAGTGAACCTCCGGGACAGGGTAGCTTCTATGGCTACACCTTC
CAISEPPGQGSFYGYTF
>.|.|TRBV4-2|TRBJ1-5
TGTGCCAGCAGCCATCTGGGGCCCAATCAGCCCCAGCATTTT
CASSHLGPNQPQHF
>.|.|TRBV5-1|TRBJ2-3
TGCGCCAGCAACTTCTTAGCTGCAGATACGCAGTATTTT
CASNFLAADTQYF
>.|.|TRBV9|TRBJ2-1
TGTGCCAGCAGCGTTGAGGGCGGGTACTACAATGAGCAGTTCTTC
CASSVEGGYYNEQFF
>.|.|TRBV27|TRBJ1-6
TGTGCCAGCCGGACGACCTCAGGGAATTCACCCCTCCACTTT
CASRTTSGNSPLHF
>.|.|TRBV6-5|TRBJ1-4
TGTGCCAGCAGTTACTCGATCAGTGAAAAACTGTTTTTT
CASSYSISEKLFF
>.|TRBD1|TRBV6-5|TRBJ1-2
TGTGCCAGCAGTTCCCGGACAGGGGGAGCTAACTATGGCTACACCTTC
CASSSRTGGANYGYTF
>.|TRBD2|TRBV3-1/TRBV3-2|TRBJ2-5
TGTGCCAGCAGCCACCGTAGCGGGGGGGCCGGTGAGACCCAGTACTTC
CASSHRSGGAGETQYF
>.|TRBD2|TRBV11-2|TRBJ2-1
TGTGCCGGGGGGGTTGGCGGAAGTGAGCAGTTCTTC
CAGGVGGSEQFF
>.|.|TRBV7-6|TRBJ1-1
TGTGCCAGCAGCCCTTATTCGACAGCGAACACTGAAGCTTTCTTT
CASSPYSTANTEAFF
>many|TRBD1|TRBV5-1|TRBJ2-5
TGCGCCAGCAGCCCGGACAGGGGGCAAGAGACCCAGTACTTC
CASSPDRGQETQYF
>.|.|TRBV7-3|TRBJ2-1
TGTGCCAGCAGCCCTACGGGGAATGAGCAGTTCTTC
CASSPTGNEQFF
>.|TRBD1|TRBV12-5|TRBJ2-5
TGTGCTAGTGGCCCGGGACAGGGGGCGGCAGAGACCCAGTACTTC
CASGPGQGAAETQYF
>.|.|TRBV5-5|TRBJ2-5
TGTGCCAGCAGCTTGGAGGACAAGGCCAGGGAGACCCAGTACTTC
CASSLEDKARETQYF
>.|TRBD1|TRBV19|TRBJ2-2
TGTGCCAGTAAGGACAGGACCTACACCGGGGAGCTGTTTTTT
CASKDRTYTGELFF
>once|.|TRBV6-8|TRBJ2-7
TGTGCCAGCAGAGGGGGACGGCATCTGCAACCTAAATTCTACGAGCAGTACTTC
CASRGGRHLQPKFYEQYF
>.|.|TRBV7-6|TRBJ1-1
TGTGCCAGCAGCGCTAGTTACAGGACTGAAGCTTTCTTT
CASSASYRTEAFF
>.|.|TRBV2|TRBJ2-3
TGTGCCAGCAGCCCAGATGATACGCAGTATTTT
CASSPDDTQYF
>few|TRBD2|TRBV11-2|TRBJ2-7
TGTGCCAGCAGCTCCAGCAGCGGGGGGGCCCACGAGCAGTACTTC
CASSSSSGGAHEQYF
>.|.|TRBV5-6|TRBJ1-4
TGTGCCAGCAGCTCGCCCGGGGGGGCAAGAGAAAAACTGTTTTTT
CASSSPGGAREKLFF
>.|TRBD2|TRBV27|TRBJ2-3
TGTGCCAGCAGAGGACTTCTAGCGGGGTCCACAGATACGCAGTATTTT
CASRGLLAGSTDTQYF
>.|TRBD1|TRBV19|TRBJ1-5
TGTGCCAGTACCCTCGACAGGGCTCAGCCCCAGCATTTT
CASTLDRAQPQHF
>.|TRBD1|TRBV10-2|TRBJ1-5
TGCGCCAGCAGTGATTGGGCAGGGGGCCAGCCCCAGCATTTT
CASSDWAGGQPQHF
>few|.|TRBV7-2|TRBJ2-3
TGTGCCAGCAGATTTACAGGAACCTCTAGCACAGATACGCAGTATTTT
CASRFTGTSSTDTQYF
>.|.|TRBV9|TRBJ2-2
TGTGCCAGCAGCGTAGGACTTTTCCCGGCGGGGGAGCTGTTTTTT
CASSVGLFPAGELFF
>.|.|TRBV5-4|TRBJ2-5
TGTGCCAGCATCCTAAGGGGCGGGGACGAGACCCAGTACTTC
CASILRGGDETQYF
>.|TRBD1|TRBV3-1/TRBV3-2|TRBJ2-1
TGTGCCAGCAGCCAAGGACAGGGGGGCGATGAGCAGTTCTTC
CASSQGQGGDEQFF
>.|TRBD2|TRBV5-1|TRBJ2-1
TGCGCCAGCAGCGTACTGACTAGCGGGGCGACCTACAATGAGCAGTTCTTC
CASSVLTSGATYNEQFF
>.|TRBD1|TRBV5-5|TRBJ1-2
TGTGCCAGCAGCACCTTGACAGGGGGCAGCTATGGCTACACCTTC
CASSTLTGGSYGYTF
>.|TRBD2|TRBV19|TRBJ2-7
TGTGCCAGTCGCCGGGGGAGCGGGAGCTCCTACGAGCAGTACTTC
CASRRGSGSSYEQYF
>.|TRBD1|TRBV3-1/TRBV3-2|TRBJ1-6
TGTGCCAGCAGCCGGACAGGGGGAAATTCACCCCTCCACTTT
CASSRTGGNSPLHF
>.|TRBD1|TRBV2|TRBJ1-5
TGTGCCAGCAGAGAACAGGGGAATCAGCCCCAGCATTTT
CASREQGNQPQHF
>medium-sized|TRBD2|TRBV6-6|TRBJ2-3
TGTGCCAGCAGTTACCCCGGGGGAGCGGGGACCGATACGCAGTATTTT
CASSYPGGAGTDTQYF
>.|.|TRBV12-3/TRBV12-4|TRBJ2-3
TGTGCCAGCAGTTTAGGGCTCCATACCACGCAGTATTTT
CASSLGLHTTQYF
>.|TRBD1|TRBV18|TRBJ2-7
TGTGCCAGCTCAGCACAGGGGTCCTCCTACGAGCAGTACTTC
CASSAQGSSYEQYF
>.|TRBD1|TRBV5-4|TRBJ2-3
TGTGCCAGCAGCTTGGCCGACAGGGTAGATTTGACAGATACGCAGTATTTT
CASSLADRVDLTDTQYF
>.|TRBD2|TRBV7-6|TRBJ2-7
TGTGCCAGCAGCCCTAGCGGCGGTAGCGGGGTTTACGAGCAGTACTTC
CASSPSGGSGVYEQYF
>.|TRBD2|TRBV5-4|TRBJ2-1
TGTGCCAGCAGCAGGACTAGCAGCTCCTACAATGAGCAGTTCTTC
CASSRTSSSYNEQFF
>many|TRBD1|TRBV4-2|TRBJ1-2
TGTGCCAGCAGCCAGACAGGGATCTATGGCTACACCTTC
CASSQTGIYGYTF